This TCR beta chain derives from a study of cytomegalovirus exposure and HLA in healthy donors. Some clones are missing from TCRdb's copy, which holds only in-frame ones; the method was immunoSEQ multiplex PCR. The sample has 110,000 to 150,000 clones; approximately 90% are singletons. Notes on this clone: The antigen is unknown.

Donors were drawn from the approximately 120-subject validation cohort, separate from the approximately 670-subject first cohort. CDR1 SGHNT and CDR2 YENEEA come from the germline V gene. The CDR3 contains 16 residues. Trimming took 4 bases from V and 1 from J; bases not matched to a gene: 9. Study results and limitations: The study flagged fewer than 200 TCR beta chains as cytomegalovirus-associated. Reports described diagnosis of cytomegalovirus status by the classifier as highly specific and sensitive.

Sequenced material: PBMCs. This sequence originates from a man aged 18 to 35 in good health and CMV-seronegative. The V gene is TRBV11-3, the J gene TRBJ2-7; 8 nucleotides line up with TRBD1. The DNA of the CDR3 is TGTGCCAGCAGCTCACGTGGACAGGGAAAATCCTACGAGCAGTACGTC. This encodes CASSSRGQGKSYEQYV.